Listed here are 9 T cell receptor beta chains from one sample, sequenced in a study of cytomegalovirus exposure and HLA in healthy donors. The PCR ran on 60 Vbeta and 13 Jbeta primers. Generated by immunoSEQ multiplex PCR, the TCRdb table keeps only in-frame clones and is missing some. The repertoire shows around 46,000 clones; the top ten hold about 1.2%. Sequenced: PBMCs. These receptors all come from a middle-aged woman in good health and CMV-seronegative.

The V gene is TRBV2, the J gene TRBJ1-1, with a tentative D call TRBD1 (5 bases). V lost 3 bases to trimming and J lost 1 base, with 12 bases between them. CDR1 SNHLY and CDR2 FYNNEI come from the germline V gene. The length of the CDR3 is 15 residues. The CDR3 reads CASSDFGHGNTEAFF. DNA of the CDR3: TGTGCCAGCAGTGATTTTGGACATGGGAACACTGAAGCTTTCTTT.

This chain links TRBV6-6 with TRBJ1-2; TRBD1 agrees at 8 bases. This CDR3 comprises 16 residues. Germline V gene data show CDR1 as MNHNY and CDR2 as SVGAGI (reference sequence). V lost 6 bases and J lost 4; bases outside the gene matches: 13. The CDR3, as DNA: TGTGCCAGCAGCCCCCGAACAGGACAGGGACTCTATGGCTACACCTTC. Encoded protein: CASSPRTGQGLYGYTF.

The rearrangement uses TRBV7-9 and TRBJ2-1; 8 positions agree with TRBD1. This CDR3 contains 15 residues. The junction had 11 bases not matched to a gene; V was cut back by 5 bases and J by 8 bases. CDR1 and CDR2 (germline): SEHNR, FQNEAQ (reference sequence). The CDR3, as DNA: TGTGCCAGCAGCCCGAGGGGACAGGCTAGCCATGAGCAGTTCTTC. Residues: CASSPRGQASHEQFF.

This chain joins TRBV25-1 and TRBJ2-7; TRBD1 aligns across 9 bases. CDR3 length equals 14 residues. CDR1 MGHDK and CDR2 SYGVNS come from the germline V gene. V was clipped by 4 bases and J by 2 bases; unmatched bases: 3. The CDR3 DNA is TGTGCCAGCAGTGTCGACAGGGGGACCTACGAGCAGTACTTC. Its translation: CASSVDRGTYEQYF.

The chain recombines TRBV28 with TRBJ2-3; tentative D call: TRBD1 (6 bases). V was trimmed by 5 bases and J by 4 bases, leaving 10 bases between them. Germline CDR1 MDHEN, CDR2 SYDVKM. The CDR3 has 13 residues. DNA of the CDR3: TGTGCCAGCAGTGTGGGACATCCAGATACGCAGTATTTT. It codes for CASSVGHPDTQYF.

The chain employs TRBV5-1 and TRBJ2-7; 8 bases fit TRBD1. This CDR3 spans 16 amino acids. Germline V lookup: CDR1 SGHRS, CDR2 YFSETQ. V was clipped by 0 bases and J by 5 bases; unmatched bases: 10. The CDR3 nucleotides are TGCGCCAGCAGCTTGGGGCTTTCAGGGGGCGTGGACGAGCAGTACTTC. This sequence encodes CASSLGLSGGVDEQYF.

The CDR3 DNA reads TGTGCCAGCTCGCTGACAGGGGGAGGCGACGAGCAGTACTTC. Protein product: CASSLTGGGDEQYF. V and J are TRBV18 and TRBJ2-7, with 9 bases aligning to TRBD1. This CDR3 region has 14 residues. CDR1 and CDR2 from the germline V gene are KGHSH and LQKENI. J was trimmed by 5 bases and V by 6 bases; bases with no gene match: 8.

The V gene is TRBV6-1, the J gene TRBJ2-3, with 10 bases matching TRBD2. The CDR3 totals 17 residues. The V segment lost 2 bases and the J segment 3 bases; nucleotides outside the gene matches: 8. Germline CDR1 MNHNS, CDR2 SASEGT. The CDR3: CASSEPQREGRTDTQYF. As DNA, the CDR3 is TGTGCCAGCAGTGAACCCCAGCGGGAGGGCCGAACAGATACGCAGTATTTT.

V is TRBV30 and J is TRBJ2-7; 8 nucleotides agree with TRBD2. CDR3 length equals 13 residues. J gave up 5 bases and V 5 bases, and 8 bases lay outside the gene matches. In germline, CDR1 is GTSNPN, CDR2 SVGIG (reference sequence). This CDR3 reads CAWAPGTSHEQYF. DNA for the CDR3: TGTGCCTGGGCCCCAGGGACTAGTCACGAGCAGTACTTC.